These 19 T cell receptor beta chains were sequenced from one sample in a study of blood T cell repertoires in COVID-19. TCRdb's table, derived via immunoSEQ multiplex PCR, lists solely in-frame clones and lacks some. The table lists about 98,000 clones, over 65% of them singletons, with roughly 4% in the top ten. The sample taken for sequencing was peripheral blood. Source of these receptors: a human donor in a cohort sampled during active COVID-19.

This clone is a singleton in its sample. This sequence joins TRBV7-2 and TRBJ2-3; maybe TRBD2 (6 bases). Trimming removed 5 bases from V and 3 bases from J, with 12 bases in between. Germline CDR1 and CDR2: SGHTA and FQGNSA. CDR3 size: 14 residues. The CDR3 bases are TGTGCCAGCAGCCCGACTAGGCTAACAGATACGCAGTATTTT. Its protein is CASSPTRLTDTQYF.

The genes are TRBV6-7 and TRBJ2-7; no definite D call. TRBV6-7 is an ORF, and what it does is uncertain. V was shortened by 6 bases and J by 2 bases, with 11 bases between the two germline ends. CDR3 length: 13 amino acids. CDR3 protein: CASRSSGTYEQYF. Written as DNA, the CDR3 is TGTGCCAGCAGGTCCTCGGGTACCTACGAGCAGTACTTC.

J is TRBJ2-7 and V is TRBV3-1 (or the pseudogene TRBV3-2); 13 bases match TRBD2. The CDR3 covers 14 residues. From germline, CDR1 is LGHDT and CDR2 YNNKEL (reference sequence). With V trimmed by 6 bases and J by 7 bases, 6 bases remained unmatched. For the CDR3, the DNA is TGTGCCAGCAGTCTCACTAGCGGGGGGGGTGAGCAGTACTTC. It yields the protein CASSLTSGGGEQYF.

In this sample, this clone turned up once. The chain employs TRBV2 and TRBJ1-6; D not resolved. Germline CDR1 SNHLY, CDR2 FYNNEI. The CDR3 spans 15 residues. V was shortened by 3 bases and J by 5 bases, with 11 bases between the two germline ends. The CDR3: CASSDQSLNNSPLHF. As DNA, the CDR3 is TGTGCCAGCAGTGATCAGTCATTAAATAATTCACCCCTCCACTTT. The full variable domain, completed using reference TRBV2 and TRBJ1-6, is EPEVTQTPSHQVTQMGQEVILRCVPISNHLYFYWYRQILGQKVEFLVSFYNNEISEKSEIFDDQFSVERPDGSNFTLKIRSTKLEDSAMYFCASSDQSLNNSPLHFGNGTRLTVT.

DNA of the CDR3: TGCGCCAGCAGCATGTCCTATGGGAACACTGAAGCTTTCTTT. Translating gives CASSMSYGNTEAFF. This chain links TRBV5-1 with TRBJ1-1; the D is unclear. The CDR3 loop spans 14 amino acids. Germline CDR1 reads SGHRS; CDR2 reads YFSETQ. With 4 bases removed from V and 1 base from J, the gap between germline ends came to 11 bases.

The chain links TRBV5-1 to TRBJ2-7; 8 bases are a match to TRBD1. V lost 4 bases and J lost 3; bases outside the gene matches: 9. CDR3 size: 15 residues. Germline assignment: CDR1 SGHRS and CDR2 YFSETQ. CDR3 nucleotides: TGCGCCAGCAGCCCTACCTGGACAGGGATCTACGAGCAGTACTTC. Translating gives CASSPTWTGIYEQYF.

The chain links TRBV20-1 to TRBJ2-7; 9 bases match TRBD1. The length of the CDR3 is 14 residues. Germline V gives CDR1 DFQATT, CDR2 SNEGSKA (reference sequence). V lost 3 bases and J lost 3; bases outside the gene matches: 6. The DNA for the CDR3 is TGCAGTGCTAGTAGATCGGACAGGGGCTACGAGCAGTACTTC. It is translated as CSASRSDRGYEQYF.

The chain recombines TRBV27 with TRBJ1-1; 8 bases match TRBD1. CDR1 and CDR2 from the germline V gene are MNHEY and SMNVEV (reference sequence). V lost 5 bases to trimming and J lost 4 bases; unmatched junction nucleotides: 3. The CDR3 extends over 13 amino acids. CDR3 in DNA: TGTGCCAGCAGTGTTGACAGGGGCACTGAAGCTTTCTTT. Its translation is CASSVDRGTEAFF.

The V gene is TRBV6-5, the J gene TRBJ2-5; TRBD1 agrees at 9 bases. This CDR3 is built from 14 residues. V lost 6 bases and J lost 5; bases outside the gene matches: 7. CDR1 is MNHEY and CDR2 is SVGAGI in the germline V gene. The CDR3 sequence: CASRKGTGWETQYF. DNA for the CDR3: TGTGCCAGCAGGAAGGGGACAGGGTGGGAGACCCAGTACTTC.

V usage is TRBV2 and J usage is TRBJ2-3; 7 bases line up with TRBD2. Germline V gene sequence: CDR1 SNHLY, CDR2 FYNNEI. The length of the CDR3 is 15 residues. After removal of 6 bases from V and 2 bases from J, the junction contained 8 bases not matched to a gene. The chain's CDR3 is CASRKAGINTDTQYF. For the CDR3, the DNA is TGTGCCAGCAGGAAAGCGGGGATAAACACAGATACGCAGTATTTT.

As DNA, the CDR3 is TGCAGCCCCCTGGGGGCAGTAGAACTCAGGGAGGGTAGGGAGACCCAGTACTTC. Protein: CSPLGAVELREGRETQYF. The chain is built from TRBV29-1 and TRBJ2-5, with a weak D call TRBD2 (7 bases). Germline lookup yields CDR1 SQVTM and CDR2 ANQGSEA. Trimming pared 8 bases from V and 5 bases from J, leaving 33 bases between. CDR3 length: 18 residues.

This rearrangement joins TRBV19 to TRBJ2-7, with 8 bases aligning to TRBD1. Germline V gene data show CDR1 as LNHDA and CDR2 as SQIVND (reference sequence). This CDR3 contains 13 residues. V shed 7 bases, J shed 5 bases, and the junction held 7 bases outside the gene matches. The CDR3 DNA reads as TGTGCCAGTAATCCACAGGGGGGCCACGAGCAGTACTTC. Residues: CASNPQGGHEQYF.

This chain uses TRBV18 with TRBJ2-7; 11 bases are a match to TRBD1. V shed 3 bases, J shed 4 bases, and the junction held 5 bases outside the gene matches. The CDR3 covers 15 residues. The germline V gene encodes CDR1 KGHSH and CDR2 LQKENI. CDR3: CASSPWDRGGYEQYF. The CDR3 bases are TGTGCCAGCTCACCTTGGGACAGGGGGGGGTACGAGCAGTACTTC.

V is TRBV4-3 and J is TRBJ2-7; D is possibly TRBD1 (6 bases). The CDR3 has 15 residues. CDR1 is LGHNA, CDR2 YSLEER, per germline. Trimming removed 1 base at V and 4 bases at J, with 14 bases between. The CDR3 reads CASSQGRQGSYEQYF. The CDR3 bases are TGCGCCAGCAGCCAAGGCCGGCAGGGGAGTTACGAGCAGTACTTC.

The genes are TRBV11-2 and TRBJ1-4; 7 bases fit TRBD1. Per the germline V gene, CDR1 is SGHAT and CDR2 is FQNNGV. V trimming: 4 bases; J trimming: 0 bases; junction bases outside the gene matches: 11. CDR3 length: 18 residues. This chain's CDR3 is CASSSDRDSVATNEKLFF. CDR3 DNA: TGTGCCAGCAGCTCAGACCGGGACAGTGTTGCAACTAATGAAAAACTGTTTTTT.

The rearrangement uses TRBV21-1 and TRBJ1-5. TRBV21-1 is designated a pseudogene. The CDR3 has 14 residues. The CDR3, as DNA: TGTGCCAGCACCGGAGGGTATAGCAATCAGCCCCAGCATTTT. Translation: CASTGGYSNQPQHF.

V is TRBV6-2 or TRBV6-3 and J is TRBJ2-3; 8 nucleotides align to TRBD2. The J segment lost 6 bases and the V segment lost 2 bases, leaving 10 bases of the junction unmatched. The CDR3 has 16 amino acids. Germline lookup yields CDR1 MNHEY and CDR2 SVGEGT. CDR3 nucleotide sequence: TGTGCCAGCAGTTACCCGACCGGGACTAGGGTGGATACGCAGTATTTT. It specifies CASSYPTGTRVDTQYF.

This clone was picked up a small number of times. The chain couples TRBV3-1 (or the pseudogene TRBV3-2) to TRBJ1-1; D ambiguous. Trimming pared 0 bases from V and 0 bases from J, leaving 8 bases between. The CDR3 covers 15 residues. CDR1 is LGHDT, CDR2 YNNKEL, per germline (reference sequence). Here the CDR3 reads CASSQDVYLNTEAFF. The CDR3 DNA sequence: TGTGCCAGCAGCCAAGATGTCTACCTGAACACTGAAGCTTTCTTT.

The CDR3 region has the DNA TGTGCCAGCAGCTTCCAGCGGGGACAAACTAATGAAAAACTGTTTTTT. It codes for CASSFQRGQTNEKLFF. This chain connects TRBV3-1 (or the pseudogene TRBV3-2) to TRBJ1-4; D perhaps matches TRBD1 (6 bases). CDR1 is LGHDT and CDR2 is YNNKEL in the germline V gene (reference sequence). Trimming stripped 5 bases from V and 1 base from J, with 14 bases between. CDR3 length equals 16 residues.